This T cell receptor (beta chain) stems from a study of blood T cell repertoires in COVID-19. Looking at the study overall: Collection of acute and convalescent COVID-19 samples took place in the United States, Italy and Spain. Sources were T cells, B-cell-depleted T cells, or PBMCs; the material itself was cDNA or gDNA.

How the authors handled the data: Cell counts per sample came from amplifying reference gene primers. Produced via immunoSEQ multiplex PCR; TCRdb's table is partial and in-frame only. The V and J calls and clone size were taken over from that table, and D and trimming were inferred from the DNA. The table lists over 100,000 clones, about three quarters of them singletons. Germline CDR1 and CDR2: SGDLS and YYNGEE. The CDR3 sequence is 14 residues long. Deletions cut 0 bases from V and 7 bases from J, with 12 bases between. The chain links TRBV9 to TRBJ2-3, with a tentative D call TRBD1 (5 bases). Sequenced: peripheral blood. This TCR derives from a human donor in a cohort sampled during active or convalescent COVID-19. The CDR3 DNA reads as TGTGCCAGCAGCGTAGAATCTCGGACACATACGCAGTATTTT. Its translation: CASSVESRTHTQYF.